Here is one TCR beta chain with its context. These data come from a study of blood T cell repertoires in COVID-19. Study context: Whether acute or convalescent, the COVID-19 samples came from the United States, Italy and Spain. T cells, B-cell-depleted T cells, or PBMCs provided the cDNA or gDNA that served as material.

Per the original methods: For nucleated cells, counts were estimated from reference gene primer amplification. Measured with immunoSEQ multiplex PCR; TCRdb has only the in-frame clones, and not every one. D and trimming were read from the DNA, whereas the V and J calls and clone size are those reported in that table. The data show roughly 40,000 clones, 60% to 80% seen once. Germline values: CDR1 SNHLY, CDR2 FYNNEI. The CDR3 is made up of 15 amino acids. Trimming left V 2 bases short and J 0 bases short, with 9 bases between. The sample was peripheral blood. This chain joins TRBV2 and TRBJ2-3, with D uncertain. The sequence came from a woman aged 80 or over with acute or convalescent COVID-19. The CDR3 bases are TGTGCCAGCAGTGAAAAATTACTGAGCACAGATACGCAGTATTTT. Its protein is CASSEKLLSTDTQYF.